This TCR beta chain was retrieved from a study of T cells in Graves' hyperthyroidism and ophthalmopathy. Study information: Peripheral blood sampling occurred at initial diagnosis, before any treatment.

Any patient presenting with uncontrolled infection, other autoimmune disease, pregnancy or lactation was left out. RNA transcripts provided the source from which TCR beta CDR3 regions were amplified. The HTBI primer set was used in a first-round RT-PCR of the TCR CDR3. TCRdb ran MiXCR on the multiplex PCR reads and lists one entry per CDR3 protein. The sample gives approximately 600,000 distinct CDR3 sequences, less than 25% of which show up once; 34% is in the top ten. To note about this clonotype: What it binds is not known. One junction end disagrees with the germline gene, perhaps due to a read error.

General observations from the study: Ophthalmopathy was predicted by the model a median of roughly 6.6 months ahead of onset. Blood samples included most of the expanded thyroid clonotypes exceeding 0.001.

Germline-derived CDR1 and CDR2 are SNHLY and FYNNEI. This CDR3 contains 11 residues. The rearrangement uses TRBV2 and TRBJ2-5; no firm D call. This TCR was recovered from a young man with Graves' ophthalmopathy. Specimen: blood. The CDR3 nucleotides read TGTGCCTGCAGTTCGCAAGAGACCCAGTACTTC. This codes for CACSSQETQYF. The entire variable domain, with the rest obtained from reference TRBV2 and TRBJ2-5, is as follows: EPEVTQTPSHQVTQMGQEVILRCVPISNHLYFYWYRQILGQKVEFLVSFYNNEISEKSEIFDDQFSVERPDGSNFTLKIRSTKLEDSAMYFCACSSQETQYFGPGTRLLVL.